This TCR beta chain was identified in a study of blood T cells in healthy people across ages. Drawn from each donor were around 10 milliliters of peripheral blood. Study results and limitations: Naive and antigen-experienced cells could not be conclusively compared, given unsorted PBMCs.

For the second PCR, which ran for about 6 to 12 cycles, a sample-barcoded 5' primer and a J-beta primer mix were used. TCRdb passed the 5' RACE reads through MiXCR, listing each CDR3 protein once. The sample has some 1.5 million distinct CDR3 sequences; roughly 28% are singletons. The table lists this clonotype with a few counts. Its antigen is unknown. The V gene lost 4 bases and the J gene lost 4 bases, with 12 bases spanning the gap. The CDR3 covers 14 residues. Germline CDR1 and CDR2: SGHAT and FQNNGV. The clonotype comes from a woman aged 25 to 39 in good health. This chain joins TRBV11-2 and TRBJ2-3, with TRBD2 as a possible D gene (5 bases). Sequencing was performed on blood. CDR3 in DNA: TGTGCCAGCAGCTCCGGGAATACAGCAGATACGCAGTATTTT. As protein: CASSSGNTADTQYF.